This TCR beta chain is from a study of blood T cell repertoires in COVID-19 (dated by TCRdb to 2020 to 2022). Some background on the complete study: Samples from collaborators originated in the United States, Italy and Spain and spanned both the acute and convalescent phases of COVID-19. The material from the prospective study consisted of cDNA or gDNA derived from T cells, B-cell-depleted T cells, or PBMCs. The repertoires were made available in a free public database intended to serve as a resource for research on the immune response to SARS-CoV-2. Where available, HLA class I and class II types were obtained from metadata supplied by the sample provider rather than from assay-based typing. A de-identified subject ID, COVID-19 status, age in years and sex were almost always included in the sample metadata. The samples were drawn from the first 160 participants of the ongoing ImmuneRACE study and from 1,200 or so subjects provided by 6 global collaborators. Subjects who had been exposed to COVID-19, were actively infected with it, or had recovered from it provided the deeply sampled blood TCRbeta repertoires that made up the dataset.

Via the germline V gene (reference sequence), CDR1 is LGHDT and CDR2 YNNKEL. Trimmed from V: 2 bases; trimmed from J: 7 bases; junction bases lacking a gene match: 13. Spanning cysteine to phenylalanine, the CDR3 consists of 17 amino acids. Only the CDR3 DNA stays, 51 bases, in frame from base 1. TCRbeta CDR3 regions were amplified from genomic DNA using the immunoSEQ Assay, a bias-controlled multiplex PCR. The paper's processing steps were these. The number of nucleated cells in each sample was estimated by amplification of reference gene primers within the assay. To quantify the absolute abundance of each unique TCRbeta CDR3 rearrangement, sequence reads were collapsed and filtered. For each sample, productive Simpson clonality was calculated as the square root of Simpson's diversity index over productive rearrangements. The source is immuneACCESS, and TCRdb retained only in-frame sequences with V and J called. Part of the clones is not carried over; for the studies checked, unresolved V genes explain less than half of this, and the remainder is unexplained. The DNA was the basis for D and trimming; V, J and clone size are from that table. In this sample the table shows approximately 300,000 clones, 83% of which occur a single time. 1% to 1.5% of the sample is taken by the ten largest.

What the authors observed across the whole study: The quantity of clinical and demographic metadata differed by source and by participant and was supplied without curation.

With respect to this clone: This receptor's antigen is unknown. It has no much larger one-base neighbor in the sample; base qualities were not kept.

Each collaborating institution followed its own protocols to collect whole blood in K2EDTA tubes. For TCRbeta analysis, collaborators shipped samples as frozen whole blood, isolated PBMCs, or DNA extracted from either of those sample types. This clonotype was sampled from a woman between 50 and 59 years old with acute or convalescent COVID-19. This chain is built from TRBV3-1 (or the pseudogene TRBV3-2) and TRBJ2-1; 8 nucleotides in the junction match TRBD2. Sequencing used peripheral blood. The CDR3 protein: CASSQYSGRGSMNEQFF. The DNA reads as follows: TGTGCCAGCAGCCAATATTCCGGGAGGGGTAGTATGAATGAGCAGTTCTTC.